A single sample gave rise to the 20 T cell receptor beta chains below, sequenced in a study of blood T cell repertoires in COVID-19. Generated by immunoSEQ multiplex PCR, the TCRdb table keeps only in-frame clones and is missing some. The sample consists of under 200,000 clones, 82% of them appearing once. Sequencing was performed on PBMCs or T cells enriched from blood (not recorded which). These receptors originate from a woman aged 60 to 75 with acute COVID-19.

V gene TRBV7-2 combines with J gene TRBJ2-1; the D gene is possibly TRBD2 (6 bases). This CDR3 is built from 12 residues. The germline V gene has CDR1 SGHTA and CDR2 FQGNSA. The V gene lost 0 bases and the J gene lost 9 bases, with 6 bases spanning the gap. CDR3: CASSLAGGEQFF. The CDR3 region has the DNA TGTGCCAGCAGCTTAGCGGGAGGTGAGCAGTTCTTC.

The V and J genes are TRBV19 and TRBJ1-2; D might be TRBD1 (5 bases). Trimming shortened V by 8 bases and J by 5 bases, and 18 bases separated the two germline ends. CDR1 and CDR2 from the germline V gene are LNHDA and SQIVND (reference sequence). The CDR3 runs to 14 residues. The CDR3 region has the DNA TGTGCCAGTGAAACGCTCGGGAGGACATATGGCTACACCTTC. This sequence encodes CASETLGRTYGYTF.

This chain connects TRBV7-6 to TRBJ1-5; D unresolved. The CDR3 sequence is 15 residues long. Germline V CDR1 and CDR2: SGHVS, FNYEAQ. V shed 4 bases and J shed 4 bases, with 14 bases lying between them. The CDR3 sequence: CASSYGPRQNQPQHF. The CDR3 DNA sequence: TGTGCCAGCAGCTACGGTCCGCGGCAAAATCAGCCCCAGCATTTT. Supplemented by reference TRBV7-6 and TRBJ1-5, the full variable domain reads GAGVSQSPRYKVTKRGQDVALRCDPISGHVSLYWYRQALGQGPEFLTYFNYEAQQDKSGLPNDRFSAERPEGSISTLTIQRTEQRDSAMYRCASSYGPRQNQPQHFGDGTRLSIL.

This sequence joins TRBV11-2 and TRBJ1-1; TRBD1 matches 8 bases. The length of the CDR3 is 13 residues. In germline, CDR1 is SGHAT, CDR2 FQNNGV. V was pared by 3 bases and J by 11 bases, with 8 bases of the junction left unmatched. CDR3 region: CASSFADRGAAFF. In DNA, the CDR3 is TGTGCCAGCAGCTTCGCCGACAGGGGCGCTGCTTTCTTT. Full variable domain (remainder filled in from reference TRBV11-2 and TRBJ1-1): EAGVAQSPRYKIIEKRQSVAFWCNPISGHATLYWYQQILGQGPKLLIQFQNNGVVDDSQLPKDRFSAERLKGVDSTLKIQPAKLEDSAVYLCASSFADRGAAFFGQGTRLTVV.

The V call is TRBV7-2, the J call TRBJ1-1; no reliable D call. V lost 1 base and J 4 bases, leaving 19 bases between the germline ends. Germline loops: CDR1 SGHTA, CDR2 FQGNSA. The length of the CDR3 is 17 residues. The CDR3, as DNA: TGTGCCAGCAGCTTAGATTTTGCCCGAGTTGGTGTCACTGAAGCTTTCTTT. Translated: CASSLDFARVGVTEAFF.

The chain uses TRBV13 and TRBJ2-6; tentative D call: TRBD1 (7 bases). CDR1 and CDR2 (germline): PRHDT, FYEKMQ (reference sequence). Deletions cut 2 bases from V and 1 base from J, with 18 bases between. This CDR3 comprises 19 residues. In nucleotides, the CDR3 is TGTGCCAGCAGCTTACAGGGAGTCAGGGGGGATTCTGGGGCCAACGTCCTGACTTTC. Its translation is CASSLQGVRGDSGANVLTF.

The chain is built from TRBV9 and TRBJ1-5, with a tentative D call TRBD1 (6 bases). In germline, CDR1 is SGDLS, CDR2 YYNGEE. The CDR3 is 14 residues long. The V and J ends lost 8 bases and 3 bases respectively, with 15 bases between them. The CDR3 loop is CASGFGGLNQPQHF. The CDR3 DNA reads TGTGCCAGTGGGTTTGGGGGCCTCAATCAGCCCCAGCATTTT. Full variable domain (outside the CDR3, taken from reference TRBV9 and TRBJ1-5): DSGVTQTPKHLITATGQRVTLRCSPRSGDLSVYWYQQSLDQGLQFLIQYYNGEERAKGNILERFSAQQFPDLHSELNLSSLELGDSALYFCASGFGGLNQPQHFGDGTRLSIL.

The chain links TRBV19 to TRBJ2-7; D might be TRBD1 (5 bases). Germline loops: CDR1 LNHDA, CDR2 SQIVND (reference sequence). This CDR3 contains 12 residues. V gave up 10 bases and J gave up 6 bases, with 16 bases separating them. The CDR3 sequence: CATSFGQGEQYF. The CDR3 coding sequence is TGTGCCACTTCCTTCGGGCAGGGCGAGCAGTACTTC.

The rearrangement joins TRBV19 to TRBJ1-4, with 7 positions matching TRBD1. Germline V CDR1 and CDR2: LNHDA, SQIVND (reference sequence). The CDR3 has 14 amino acids. V lost 7 bases, J lost 4 bases, and 6 bases stayed unmatched. In DNA, the CDR3 is TGTGCCAGTAAGACCGGGACAGATAATGAAAAACTGTTTTTT. Translating it yields CASKTGTDNEKLFF.

The chain couples TRBV14 to TRBJ1-6; D is ambiguous. The ends were cut back, 0 bases at V and 8 bases at J, with 11 bases in the middle. CDR3 size: 15 residues. Germline V gene sequence: CDR1 SGHDN, CDR2 FVKESK. The CDR3 bases are TGTGCCAGCAGCCAAGATCCGGGGTTTTATTCACCCCTCCACTTT. Encoded protein: CASSQDPGFYSPLHF.

This chain joins TRBV19 and TRBJ2-1; TRBD1 is a possible D gene (6 bases). This CDR3 spans 15 amino acids. The V end lost 9 bases, the J end lost 4 bases, and 19 bases lay between the germline ends. Looked up from germline, CDR1 is LNHDA and CDR2 is SQIVND (reference sequence). CDR3 amino acids: CASSQGRGKYNEQFF. The CDR3 bases are TGTGCCAGCAGTCAGGGCAGGGGAAAATACAATGAGCAGTTCTTC.

V is TRBV28 and J is TRBJ2-1; possible D gene TRBD2, 6 bases. Germline-derived CDR1 and CDR2 are MDHEN and SYDVKM. This CDR3 spans 15 amino acids. Trimming took 3 bases from V and 1 from J, leaving 10 bases between them. The CDR3 DNA is TGTGCCAGCAGTTTCTCGGGACTGTCCTACAATGAGCAGTTCTTC. Protein: CASSFSGLSYNEQFF.

The chain uses TRBV7-9 and TRBJ1-4, with unresolved D. The CDR3 loop spans 13 amino acids. Looked up from germline, CDR1 is SEHNR and CDR2 is FQNEAQ (reference sequence). V was shortened by 1 base and J by 10 bases, with 10 bases between the two germline ends. The CDR3 loop reads CASSLESPGKLFF. The CDR3 bases are TGTGCCAGCAGCTTAGAGTCCCCCGGAAAACTGTTTTTT.

The chain recombines TRBV6-5 with TRBJ2-1; maybe TRBD2 (6 bases). Germline V lookup: CDR1 MNHEY, CDR2 SVGAGI. Trimming took 4 bases from V and 15 from J, leaving 19 bases between them. The CDR3 has 13 residues. CDR3 amino acids: CASSSNRDSGLFF. In DNA, the CDR3 is TGTGCCAGCAGTTCTAACCGGGACTCGGGTCTGTTCTTC.

The rearrangement links TRBV27 to TRBJ1-5; TRBD1 matches 7 bases. After removal of 6 bases from V and 0 bases from J, the junction contained 8 bases not matched to a gene. CDR3 length: 16 amino acids. Germline V gene data show CDR1 as MNHEY and CDR2 as SMNVEV (reference sequence). The chain's CDR3 is CASSQGQTYSNQPQHF. Here the CDR3 DNA reads TGTGCCAGCAGCCAGGGACAGACGTATAGCAATCAGCCCCAGCATTTT.

This chain uses TRBV7-9 with TRBJ1-4, with 7 bases identical to TRBD1. Germline CDR1 SEHNR, CDR2 FQNEAQ (reference sequence). The CDR3 is made up of 16 amino acids. Losses at the gene ends were 5 bases for V and 5 bases for J; bases not matched to a gene: 11. This CDR3 is CASSPPGGTENEKLFF. CDR3 bases: TGTGCCAGCAGCCCTCCTGGGGGGACAGAGAATGAAAAACTGTTTTTT.

This rearrangement joins TRBV5-6 to TRBJ1-3; possible D gene TRBD1, 5 bases. Trimming removed 4 bases from V and 5 bases from J, with 10 bases in between. This CDR3 has 13 residues. The germline gives CDR1 SGHDT, CDR2 YYEEEE. The CDR3 DNA sequence: TGTGCCAGCAGCCCCGACAGTCGAAACACCATATATTTT. It specifies CASSPDSRNTIYF. The full variable domain, completed using reference TRBV5-6 and TRBJ1-3, is DAGVTQSPTHLIKTRGQQVTLRCSPKSGHDTVSWYQQALGQGPQFIFQYYEEEERQRGNFPDRFSGHQFPNYSSELNVNALLLGDSALYLCASSPDSRNTIYFGEGSWLTVV.

The rearrangement uses TRBV6-1 and TRBJ1-6; D gene ambiguous. CDR3 length equals 16 residues. The germline CDR1 and CDR2 sequences are MNHNS and SASEGT. Trimming took off 4 bases at V and 6 bases at J, with 16 bases between the two ends. CDR3 loop: CASSVPRGRVNSPLHF. The CDR3, as DNA: TGTGCCAGCAGTGTACCGAGAGGTCGTGTTAATTCACCCCTCCACTTT.

The rearrangement joins TRBV6-5 to TRBJ1-1, with no clear D. V lost 11 bases, J lost 4 bases, and 14 bases lay in between. Germline V gene data show CDR1 as MNHEY and CDR2 as SVGAGI. The CDR3 consists of 12 residues. CDR3 sequence: CASYRGATEAFF. CDR3 nucleotides: TGTGCCTCCTACCGGGGTGCCACTGAAGCTTTCTTT.

The chain uses TRBV12-3 or TRBV12-4 and TRBJ1-2; D gene uncertain. V lost 2 bases and J 4 bases, leaving 8 bases between the germline ends. This CDR3 is 13 amino acids long. The CDR3 region is CASSLKQSYGYTF. The DNA for the CDR3 is TGTGCCAGCAGTTTAAAACAGAGCTATGGCTACACCTTC.